The next 5 T cell receptor beta chains were all read from a single sample in a study of CD8+ T cells in alopecia areata. The authors extracted RNA and reverse transcribed it into cDNA as the sequencing template. Produced via immunoSEQ multiplex PCR; TCRdb's table is partial and in-frame only. The data show around 160,000 clones, 85% to 90% seen once. Sequencing used CD8+ T cells sorted from blood, obtained at week 0. Source of these receptors: a human donor with alopecia areata.

A single count supports this clone. The chain combines TRBV29-1 with TRBJ2-2; no clear D gene. This CDR3 is built from 11 residues. V lost 7 bases, J lost 7 bases, and 10 bases lay in between. Germline V gene data show CDR1 as SQVTM and CDR2 as ANQGSEA. The CDR3 coding sequence is TGCAGCGCCCTCTCGGGCGGGGAGCTGTTTTTT. This codes for CSALSGGELFF.

The V and J genes are TRBV29-1 and TRBJ2-1, with 9 bases lining up with TRBD1. CDR3 length: 12 residues. CDR1 and CDR2 from the germline V gene are SQVTM and ANQGSEA. The V gene end was trimmed by 3 bases and the J gene end by 6 bases; junction bases not matched to a gene: 0. CDR3 sequence: CSVEGQGNEQFF. As DNA, the CDR3 is TGCAGCGTTGAGGGACAGGGCAATGAGCAGTTCTTC.

V is TRBV27 and J is TRBJ1-2; 8 positions match TRBD1. Looked up from germline, CDR1 is MNHEY and CDR2 is SMNVEV (reference sequence). The CDR3 has 16 residues. V shed 2 bases, J shed 6 bases, and the junction held 11 bases outside the gene matches. CDR3 loop: CASSLNQGASINGYTF. CDR3 nucleotides: TGTGCCAGCAGTTTAAATCAGGGGGCAAGTATTAATGGCTACACCTTC.

This clone was seen more than once but under ten times. This CDR3 is CASSAWTSGNEQFF. The DNA of the CDR3 is TGTGCCAGCAGCGCATGGACTAGCGGGAATGAGCAGTTCTTC. The rearrangement links TRBV5-4 to TRBJ2-1; 11 nucleotides line up with TRBD2. V dropped 4 bases and J dropped 7; count of bases not matched to a gene: 4. This CDR3 is built from 14 residues. Per the germline V gene, CDR1 is SGHNT and CDR2 is YYREEE (reference sequence).

This clone has only one observation. This chain uses TRBV19 with TRBJ1-3, with D tentatively TRBD1 (5 bases). The germline V gene encodes CDR1 LNHDA and CDR2 SQIVND (reference sequence). The V gene lost 11 bases and the J gene lost 0 bases, with 14 bases spanning the gap. This CDR3 comprises 14 residues. This CDR3 reads CAVRRESSGNTIYF. CDR3 DNA: TGTGCCGTCCGCAGGGAGAGCTCTGGAAACACCATATATTTT.